This entry lists 26 T cell receptor beta chains sequenced from one sample in a study of cytomegalovirus exposure and HLA in healthy donors. It was with 60 Vbeta and 13 Jbeta primers that the PCR ran. Only in-frame clones appear in the TCRdb table, and some are missing; sequencing was by immunoSEQ multiplex PCR. This sample has some 170,000 clones, with 81% found just once. The specimen was PBMCs. Every receptor here comes from a woman younger than 30 in good health and CMV-seropositive.

CDR3 residues: CASSVGRGQSGYTF. The CDR3 DNA sequence: TGTGCCAGCAGCGTTGGTAGGGGGCAGAGTGGCTACACCTTC. V gene TRBV9 combines with J gene TRBJ1-2; 7 bases line up with TRBD1. CDR1 and CDR2 from the germline V gene are SGDLS and YYNGEE. This CDR3 comprises 14 residues. Trimming removed 2 bases from V and 7 bases from J; junction bases left unmatched: 8.

This chain connects TRBV7-6 to TRBJ2-2, with D unresolved. In germline, CDR1 is SGHVS, CDR2 FNYEAQ. The CDR3 loop spans 14 amino acids. Trimming removed 2 bases at V and 1 base at J, with 5 bases between. Here the CDR3 reads CASSLIMNTGELFF. The DNA for the CDR3 is TGTGCCAGCAGCTTAATAATGAACACCGGGGAGCTGTTTTTT.

This clone was picked up a small number of times. The chain carries TRBV2 and TRBJ2-3; maybe TRBD2 (7 bases). Per the germline V gene, CDR1 is SNHLY and CDR2 is FYNNEI. The CDR3 length is 15 residues. Trimming took off 3 bases at V and 6 bases at J, with 16 bases between the two ends. CDR3 coding DNA: TGTGCCAGCAGTGAGTTGCGGGGGCCCAGGGATACGCAGTATTTT. It specifies CASSELRGPRDTQYF.

This clone was counted between two and nine times. The rearrangement links TRBV15 to TRBJ2-7, with TRBD2 matching over 13 bases. V was clipped by 5 bases and J by 2 bases; unmatched bases: 6. The length of the CDR3 is 16 residues. CDR1 is LNHNV and CDR2 is YYDKDF in the germline V gene (reference sequence). The CDR3 DNA is TGTGCCACCAGCCGACTAGCGGGGGGTCTCCCCTACGAGCAGTACTTC. It encodes CATSRLAGGLPYEQYF.

This sequence joins TRBV14 and TRBJ2-7; TRBD1 is a possible D gene (5 bases). Germline CDR1 is SGHDN and CDR2 is FVKESK. The CDR3 consists of 15 residues. V lost 0 bases and J lost 6, with 15 bases in between. CDR3 DNA sequence: TGTGCCAGCAGCCAAGATCTCCCAGGTCAGGGCGAGCAGTACTTC. Protein sequence: CASSQDLPGQGEQYF.

The chain joins TRBV2 to TRBJ1-5; 8 bases are a match to TRBD1. After removal of 8 bases from V and 9 bases from J, the junction contained 15 bases not matched to a gene. Germline values: CDR1 SNHLY, CDR2 FYNNEI. This CDR3 spans 15 amino acids. The CDR3 spells CASSRRDRSPWPQHF. The CDR3 region has the DNA TGTGCCAGCTCCCGAAGGGACAGGTCTCCATGGCCCCAGCATTTT.

The chain uses TRBV5-1 and TRBJ1-4; the D gene is possibly TRBD1 (6 bases). The CDR3 is made up of 15 amino acids. Between the trimmed V and J ends, which lost 4 bases and 7 bases, there was a span of 17 bases. Germline V gene lookup returns CDR1 SGHRS and CDR2 YFSETQ. CDR3 in DNA: TGCGCCAGCAGCACACAGGGTCAGGGGTTTGAAAAACTGTTTTTT. Translation: CASSTQGQGFEKLFF.

The rearrangement joins TRBV7-9 to TRBJ1-2; D call uncertain. The CDR3 runs to 13 residues. Germline V CDR1 and CDR2: SEHNR, FQNEAQ (reference sequence). The V and J ends lost 3 bases and 4 bases respectively, with 9 bases between them. The CDR3 loop reads CASSFIAPYGYTF. The CDR3 DNA is TGTGCCAGCAGCTTCATAGCTCCCTATGGCTACACCTTC.

The chain uses TRBV7-3 and TRBJ2-1, with 12 nucleotides matching TRBD2. Germline-derived CDR1 and CDR2 are SGHTA and FQGTGA. V lost 0 bases, J lost 7 bases, and 13 bases stayed unmatched. The CDR3 has 19 amino acids. Here the CDR3 DNA reads TGTGCCAGCAGCTTAACGAGCGCGGCTAGCGGGGGGGCGAGGAATGAGCAGTTCTTC. It specifies CASSLTSAASGGARNEQFF.

CDR3 sequence reads: CASSIPRAGGLNEKLFF. As DNA, the CDR3 is TGTGCCAGTAGTATCCCGAGGGCCGGAGGGTTAAATGAAAAACTGTTTTTT. This chain links TRBV19 with TRBJ1-4; D gene ambiguous. Germline-derived CDR1 and CDR2 are LNHDA and SQIVND (reference sequence). V lost 3 bases to trimming and J lost 5 bases, with 19 bases between them. This CDR3 is 17 amino acids long. Based on the CDR3 plus reference TRBV19 and TRBJ1-4, the full variable domain is DGGITQSPKYLFRKEGQNVTLSCEQNLNHDAMYWYRQDPGQGLRLIYYSQIVNDFQKGDIAEGYSVSREKKESFPLTVTSAQKNPTAFYLCASSIPRAGGLNEKLFFGSGTQLSVL.

In nucleotides, the CDR3 is TGTGCCAGTATTGGGTCGGTAGCCATAACTTACGAGCAGTACTTC. This codes for CASIGSVAITYEQYF. V is TRBV19 and J is TRBJ2-7; D not resolved. Germline V CDR1 and CDR2: LNHDA, SQIVND (reference sequence). Trimming took 7 bases from V and 4 from J, leaving 20 bases between them. The CDR3 loop spans 15 amino acids.

In its sample, this clone was seen once. This sequence joins TRBV6-5 and TRBJ1-1, with D possibly TRBD1 on 5 matching bases. V dropped 5 bases and J dropped 4 bases, with 14 bases sitting between them. This CDR3 has 14 residues. CDR1 and CDR2 from the germline V gene are MNHEY and SVGAGI. In nucleotides, the CDR3 is TGTGCCAGCAGTCGCGGGGACCGGTCCACTGAAGCTTTCTTT. Translation: CASSRGDRSTEAFF.

The chain couples TRBV27 to TRBJ2-7; the match to TRBD1 covers 8 bases. Germline lookup yields CDR1 MNHEY and CDR2 SMNVEV (reference sequence). Germline trimming cut 5 bases from V and 0 bases from J; bases unmatched to any gene: 6. This CDR3 comprises 15 residues. The CDR3 region has the DNA TGTGCCAGCAGTGTCTACAGGGGGAGCTCCTACGAGCAGTACTTC. Translation: CASSVYRGSSYEQYF.

The chain recombines TRBV5-1 with TRBJ1-2; 8 bases align to TRBD1. The ends lost 1 base at V and 3 bases at J; junction bases unmatched: 5. This CDR3 comprises 15 residues. Germline V gives CDR1 SGHRS, CDR2 YFSETQ. The CDR3: CASSLKTGVDYGYTF. For the CDR3, the DNA is TGCGCCAGCAGCTTGAAGACAGGGGTTGACTATGGCTACACCTTC.

V gene TRBV27 combines with J gene TRBJ2-3; 8 bases are shared with TRBD1. Germline CDR1 MNHEY, CDR2 SMNVEV (reference sequence). Trimming removed 3 bases from V and 1 base from J; junction bases left unmatched: 3. CDR3 length: 15 residues. CDR3 nucleotides: TGTGCCAGCAGTTTCCCGACAGGGGGCACAGATACGCAGTATTTT. Translation: CASSFPTGGTDTQYF.

The rearrangement joins TRBV7-8 to TRBJ1-1; 8 nucleotides line up with TRBD1. Germline CDR1 SGHVS, CDR2 FQNEAQ. The CDR3 totals 17 residues. Unmatched junction bases numbered 12, after V lost 5 bases and J lost 1 base. The CDR3 here is CASSAVPGQESNTEAFF. Here the CDR3 DNA reads TGTGCCAGCAGCGCGGTCCCGGGACAGGAATCGAACACTGAAGCTTTCTTT.

The V call is TRBV7-9, the J call TRBJ2-7; TRBD2 agrees at 8 bases. V lost 5 bases, J lost 4 bases, and 7 bases stayed unmatched. Germline values: CDR1 SEHNR, CDR2 FQNEAQ (reference sequence). This CDR3 comprises 14 residues. The CDR3 region is CASSNPGGRYEQYF. In DNA form, the CDR3 reads TGTGCCAGCAGCAACCCGGGGGGGCGTTACGAGCAGTACTTC.

The J gene is TRBJ1-4, the V gene TRBV30; 8 bases agree with TRBD1. The CDR3 contains 13 residues. Germline V gene data show CDR1 as GTSNPN and CDR2 as SVGIG (reference sequence). V shed 5 bases, J shed 3 bases, and the junction held 2 bases outside the gene matches. CDR3 sequence reads: CAWEQGANEKLFF. CDR3 DNA: TGTGCCTGGGAACAGGGGGCTAATGAAAAACTGTTTTTT.

V and J are TRBV13 and TRBJ1-6, with 7 bases identical to TRBD1. This CDR3 has 12 residues. The ends lost 3 bases at V and 15 bases at J; junction bases unmatched: 5. CDR1 is PRHDT and CDR2 is FYEKMQ in the germline V gene (reference sequence). For the CDR3, the DNA is TGTGCCAGCAGCTTGAGTCAGGGGGACCTCCACTTT. This gives the protein CASSLSQGDLHF.

Note on this clone: Mismatch with germline at one junction end may stem from a read error. The chain joins TRBV7-7 to TRBJ2-5; 9 bases are shared with TRBD2. This CDR3 is 16 amino acids long. CDR1 and CDR2 from the germline V gene are SSHAT and FNYEAQ (reference sequence). The CDR3: CASSQAGGDLQETQYF. The CDR3, as DNA: TGTGCTAGCAGCCAGGCGGGGGGGGACCTCCAAGAGACCCAGTACTTC.

The DNA for the CDR3 is TGTGCCAGTAGTACGGGACACCCACGCTCGGAGCAGTACTTC. Protein: CASSTGHPRSEQYF. The chain employs TRBV19 and TRBJ2-7; perhaps TRBD1 as D (6 bases). Trimming removed 4 bases at V and 7 bases at J, with 17 bases between. CDR1 is LNHDA, CDR2 SQIVND, per germline (reference sequence). The CDR3 loop spans 14 amino acids.

This chain uses TRBV5-1 with TRBJ1-4, with 8 positions matching TRBD1. CDR3 length: 14 amino acids. From germline, CDR1 is SGHRS and CDR2 YFSETQ. Trimming took 4 bases from V and 8 from J; bases not matched to a gene: 7. The CDR3 sequence: CASSRQGAREKLFF. In DNA form, the CDR3 reads TGCGCCAGCAGCCGCCAGGGGGCCCGCGAAAAACTGTTTTTT. The variable domain in full, with the rest retrieved from reference TRBV5-1 and TRBJ1-4, is KAGVTQTPRYLIKTRGQQVTLSCSPISGHRSVSWYQQTPGQGLQFLFEYFSETQRNKGNFPGRFSGRQFSNSRSEMNVSTLELGDSALYLCASSRQGAREKLFFGSGTQLSVL.

This chain uses TRBV29-1 with TRBJ2-5; D is unresolved. The germline V and J ends were trimmed by 5 bases and 2 bases, with 6 bases remaining between them. The germline gives CDR1 SQVTM, CDR2 ANQGSEA. CDR3 length equals 11 residues. The CDR3 here is CSVFLQETQYF. The CDR3 nucleotides read TGCAGCGTTTTCCTGCAAGAGACCCAGTACTTC.

The rearrangement links TRBV5-5 to TRBJ1-5; the match to TRBD1 covers 7 bases. Germline CDR1 SGHKS, CDR2 YYEKEE (reference sequence). V lost 4 bases, J lost 6 bases, and 7 bases stayed unmatched. This CDR3 is built from 14 residues. CDR3 bases: TGTGCCAGCAGCCCGGAGGGGGCCGGTCAGCCCCAGCATTTT. It specifies CASSPEGAGQPQHF.

J is TRBJ2-3 and V is TRBV29-1; weak D call: TRBD2 (6 bases). The CDR3 totals 14 residues. Trimming took 5 bases from V and 0 from J, leaving 12 bases between them. Germline-derived CDR1 and CDR2 are SQVTM and ANQGSEA. The chain's CDR3 is CSVRRGTSTDTQYF. DNA for the CDR3: TGCAGCGTTCGTCGGGGGACTAGCACAGATACGCAGTATTTT.

This chain joins TRBV2 and TRBJ1-1; possible D gene TRBD1, 6 bases. In germline, CDR1 is SNHLY, CDR2 FYNNEI. V lost 2 bases and J 8 bases, leaving 12 bases between the germline ends. This CDR3 is built from 13 residues. The DNA for the CDR3 is TGTGCCAGCAGTGAACCGGCAGGGGAAGAAGCTTTCTTT. Protein: CASSEPAGEEAFF.